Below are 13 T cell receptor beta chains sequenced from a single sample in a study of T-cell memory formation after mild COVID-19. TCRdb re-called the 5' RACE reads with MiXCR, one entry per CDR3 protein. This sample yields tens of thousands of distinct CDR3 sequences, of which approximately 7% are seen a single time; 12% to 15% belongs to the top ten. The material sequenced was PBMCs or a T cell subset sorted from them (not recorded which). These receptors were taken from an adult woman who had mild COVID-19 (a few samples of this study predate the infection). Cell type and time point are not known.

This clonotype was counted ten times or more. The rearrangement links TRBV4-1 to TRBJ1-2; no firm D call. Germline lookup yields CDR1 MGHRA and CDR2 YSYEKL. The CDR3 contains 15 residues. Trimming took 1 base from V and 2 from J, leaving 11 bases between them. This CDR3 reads CASSQVPGSNYGYTF. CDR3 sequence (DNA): TGCGCCAGCAGCCAAGTCCCGGGCAGCAACTATGGCTACACCTTC.

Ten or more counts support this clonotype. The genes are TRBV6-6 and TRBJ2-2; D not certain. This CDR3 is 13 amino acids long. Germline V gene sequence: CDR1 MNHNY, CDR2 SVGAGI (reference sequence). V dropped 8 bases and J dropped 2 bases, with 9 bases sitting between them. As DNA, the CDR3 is TGTGCCAGCTCCGGACCAAACACCGGGGAGCTGTTTTTT. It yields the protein CASSGPNTGELFF.

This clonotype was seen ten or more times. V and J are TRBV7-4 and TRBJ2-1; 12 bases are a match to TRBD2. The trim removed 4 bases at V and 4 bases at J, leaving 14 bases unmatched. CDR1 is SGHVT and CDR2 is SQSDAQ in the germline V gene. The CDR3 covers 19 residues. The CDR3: CASSCLAGGIPRLYNEQFF. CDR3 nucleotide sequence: TGTGCCAGCAGCTGTCTAGCGGGAGGGATCCCGAGACTTTACAATGAGCAGTTCTTC.

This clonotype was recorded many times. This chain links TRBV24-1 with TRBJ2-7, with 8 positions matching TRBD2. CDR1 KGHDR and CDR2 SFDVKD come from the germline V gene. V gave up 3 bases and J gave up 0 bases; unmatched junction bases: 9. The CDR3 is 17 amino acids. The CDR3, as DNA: TGTGCCACCAGTGATCCCAAACGAACTAGCGGCTCCTACGAGCAGTACTTC. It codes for CATSDPKRTSGSYEQYF.

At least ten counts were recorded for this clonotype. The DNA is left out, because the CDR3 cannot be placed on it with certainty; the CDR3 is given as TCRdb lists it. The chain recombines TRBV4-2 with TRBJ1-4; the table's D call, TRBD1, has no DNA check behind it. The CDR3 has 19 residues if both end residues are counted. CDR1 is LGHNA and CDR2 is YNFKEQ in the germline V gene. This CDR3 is CASSQEERGGEPVMKNCFF.

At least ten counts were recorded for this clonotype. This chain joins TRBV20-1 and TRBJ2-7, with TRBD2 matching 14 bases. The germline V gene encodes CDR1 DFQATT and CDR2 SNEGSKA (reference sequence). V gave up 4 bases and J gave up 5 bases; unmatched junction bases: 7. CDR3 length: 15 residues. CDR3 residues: CSANRLAGGLDEQYF. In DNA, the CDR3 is TGCAGTGCTAACCGACTAGCGGGGGGGCTGGACGAGCAGTACTTC.

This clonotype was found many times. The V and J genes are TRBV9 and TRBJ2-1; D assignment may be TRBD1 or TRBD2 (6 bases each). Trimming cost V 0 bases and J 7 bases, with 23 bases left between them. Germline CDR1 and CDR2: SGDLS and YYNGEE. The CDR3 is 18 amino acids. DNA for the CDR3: TGTGCCAGCAGCGTAGGGCGTCTGGGCGTCCAAGGGGGGAATGAGCAGTTCTTC. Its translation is CASSVGRLGVQGGNEQFF.

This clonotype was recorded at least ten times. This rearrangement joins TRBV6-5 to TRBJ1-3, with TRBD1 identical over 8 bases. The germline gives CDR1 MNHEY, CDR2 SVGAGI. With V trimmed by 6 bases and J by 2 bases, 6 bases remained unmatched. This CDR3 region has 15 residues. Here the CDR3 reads CASSLDREAGNTIYF. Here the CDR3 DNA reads TGTGCCAGCAGCCTGGACAGGGAGGCTGGAAACACCATATATTTT.

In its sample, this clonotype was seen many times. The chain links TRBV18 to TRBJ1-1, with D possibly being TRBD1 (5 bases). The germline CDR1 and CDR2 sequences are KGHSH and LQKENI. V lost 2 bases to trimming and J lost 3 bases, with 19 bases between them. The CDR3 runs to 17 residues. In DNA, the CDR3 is TGTGCCAGCTCACCAGGCATTGCTAGGGGAGGGTACACTGAAGCTTTCTTT. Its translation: CASSPGIARGGYTEAFF. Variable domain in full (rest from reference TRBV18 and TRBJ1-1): NAGVMQNPRHLVRRRGQEARLRCSPMKGHSHVYWYRQLPEEGLKFMVYLQKENIIDESGMPKERFSAEFPKEGPSILRIQQVVRGDSAAYFCASSPGIARGGYTEAFFGQGTRLTVV.

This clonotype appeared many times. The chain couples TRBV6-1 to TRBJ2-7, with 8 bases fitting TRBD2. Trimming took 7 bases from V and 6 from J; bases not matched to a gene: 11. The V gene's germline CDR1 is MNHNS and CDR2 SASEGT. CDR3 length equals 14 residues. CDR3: CASTTPGLAGEQYF. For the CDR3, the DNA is TGTGCCAGCACCACTCCCGGACTAGCTGGCGAGCAGTACTTC.

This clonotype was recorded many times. This CDR3 reads CASSGGINSPLHF. The CDR3 bases are TGTGCCAGCAGTGGCGGGATTAATTCACCCCTCCACTTT. This rearrangement joins TRBV6-1 to TRBJ1-6; D gene uncertain. CDR3 length equals 13 residues. Trimming shortened V by 4 bases and J by 6 bases, and 7 bases separated the two germline ends. The germline CDR1 and CDR2 sequences are MNHNS and SASEGT.

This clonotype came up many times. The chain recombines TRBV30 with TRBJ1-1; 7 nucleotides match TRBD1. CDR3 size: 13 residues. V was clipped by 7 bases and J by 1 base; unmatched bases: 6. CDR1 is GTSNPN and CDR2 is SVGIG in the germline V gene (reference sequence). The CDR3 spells CASTGLGNTEAFF. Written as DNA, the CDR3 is TGTGCCTCGACAGGGCTGGGGAACACTGAAGCTTTCTTT. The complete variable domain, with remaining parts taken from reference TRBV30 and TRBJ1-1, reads SQTIHQWPATLVQPVGSPLSLECTVEGTSNPNLYWYRQAAGRGLQLLFYSVGIGQISSEVPQNLSASRPQDRQFILSSKKLLLSDSGFYLCASTGLGNTEAFFGQGTRLTVV.

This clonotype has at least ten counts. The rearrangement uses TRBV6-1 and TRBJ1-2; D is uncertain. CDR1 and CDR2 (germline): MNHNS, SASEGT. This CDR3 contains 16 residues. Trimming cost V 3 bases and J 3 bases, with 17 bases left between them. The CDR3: CASSEAETGAYYGYTF. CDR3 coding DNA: TGTGCCAGCAGTGAGGCGGAGACCGGCGCCTACTATGGCTACACCTTC.